This entry is about one TCR beta chain. In this sample, this clone turned up once. Its recognized antigen is unknown. No base qualities exist here, and no much larger clone lies one base off it. The CDR3 regions of human TCRbeta chains were subjected to immunosequencing. Processing in the source paper ran as follows. TCRs in the repertoires were matched against a reference library of SARS-CoV-2-specific TCRs that had been generated with the MIRA antigen-specificity platform. Breadth was defined as the fraction of unique TCRs that were SARS-CoV-2-associated, and depth was defined as the fraction of total T cells that were SARS-CoV-2-associated. Each spike-specific TCR was assigned to its reactive spike region and to a CD4 or CD8 class using the MIRA data. Log10-transformed breadth and depth values were compared by one-way ANOVA with Sidak's multiple comparisons tests. Sourced from immuneACCESS, this table was stored by TCRdb with only in-frame sequences that have V and J called. A share of the clones is absent; for the studies checked, an unresolved V gene accounts for under half, and the remainder has no known explanation. V and J calls and clone size are as listed in that table; D and trimming were resolved from the DNA. Across this sample there are about 110,000 clones, with around 94% seen only once. The leading ten clones occupy approximately 2.2% of the sample.

These data come from a study of T cell responses to AZD1222 COVID-19 vaccine (dated by TCRdb to about 2021). Background for the entire study: AZD1222 recipients with second doses at about 4 weeks or about 12 weeks were pooled, because spike-specific TCR depth and breadth did not differ between schedules. A total of about 240 trial participants underwent TCR sequencing, of whom nearly 210 received two doses of AZD1222 and approximately 25 received two doses of the MenACWY control vaccine. Trial participants were enrolled by age into 18-55, 56-69 and 70-plus year subgroups, with around 150, 28 and 57 TCR-sequenced participants respectively. General study outcomes and caveats: Participants were mostly white British and included more females than males, and it was suggested by the authors that clonal diversity may have been underestimated. After two AZD1222 doses, both the breadth and the depth of spike-specific TCRs were significantly higher than at day 0 and than in MenACWY recipients. Because no day 14 peak-response samples were available, the repertoires could be characterized only after the peak T cell response. The vaccine-associated CD4 TCRs covered the entire spike protein, and the dominant responses fell in regions 160-218 and 743-854. Conclusions about previously exposed vaccinees are limited, since just five or six AZD1222 recipients were seropositive for SARS-CoV-2 at baseline. Epitopes outside the regions mutated in the B.1.351 and B.1.1.7 variants were reportedly recognized by nearly half of the unique spike-specific TCRs. The 56-69-year group was small, and its depth increase did not reach significance, likely because of low power.

The sample's time point label is to be understood as: baseline before first vaccination. Vaccinee samples were obtained from the UK trials COV001 and COV002, which included a single-blind randomized controlled phase 2/3 trial of AZD1222 (ChAdOx1 nCoV-19) in healthy adults. For TCRbeta chain sequencing, PBMC samples from trial participants were taken at day 0 and at day 28 after the second dose. The germline V gene encodes CDR1 SNHLY and CDR2 FYNNEI. From cysteine to phenylalanine, the CDR3 is 13 amino acids long. Only the CDR3 DNA stays, 39 bases, in frame from base 1. V was cut back by 8 bases and J by 5 bases, leaving a gap of 13 bases between them.

The sequence is built from TRBV2 and TRBJ2-1; the D gene is perhaps TRBD2, from 5 matching bases. The sample consisted of peripheral blood, taken on day 0 of AZD1222 vaccination. This TCR came from an adult in good health. CDR3 region: CASVQDSNNEQFF. Read as DNA, the sequence is TGTGCCAGCGTCCAGGACTCGAACAATGAGCAGTTCTTC.